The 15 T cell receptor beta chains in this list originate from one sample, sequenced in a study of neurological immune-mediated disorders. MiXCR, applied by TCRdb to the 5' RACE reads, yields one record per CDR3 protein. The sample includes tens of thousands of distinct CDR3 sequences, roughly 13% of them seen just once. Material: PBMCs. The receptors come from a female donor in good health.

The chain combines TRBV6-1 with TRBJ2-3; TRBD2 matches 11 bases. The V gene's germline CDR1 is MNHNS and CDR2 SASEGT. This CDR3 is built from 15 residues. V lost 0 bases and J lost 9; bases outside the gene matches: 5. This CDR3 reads CASSEALAGGGTQYF. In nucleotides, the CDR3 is TGTGCCAGCAGTGAAGCGCTAGCGGGGGGAGGGACGCAGTATTTT.

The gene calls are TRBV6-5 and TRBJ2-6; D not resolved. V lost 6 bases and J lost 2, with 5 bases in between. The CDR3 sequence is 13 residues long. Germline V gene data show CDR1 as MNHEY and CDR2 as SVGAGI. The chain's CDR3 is CASRITGANVLTF. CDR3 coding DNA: TGTGCCAGCAGGATAACTGGGGCCAACGTCCTGACTTTC.

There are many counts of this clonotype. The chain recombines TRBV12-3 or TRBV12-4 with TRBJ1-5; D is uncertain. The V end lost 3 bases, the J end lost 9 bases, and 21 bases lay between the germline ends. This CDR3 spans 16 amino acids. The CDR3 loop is CASSFDVRKSSGPQHF. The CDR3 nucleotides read TGTGCCAGCAGTTTTGATGTCAGGAAGTCTTCAGGGCCCCAGCATTTT.

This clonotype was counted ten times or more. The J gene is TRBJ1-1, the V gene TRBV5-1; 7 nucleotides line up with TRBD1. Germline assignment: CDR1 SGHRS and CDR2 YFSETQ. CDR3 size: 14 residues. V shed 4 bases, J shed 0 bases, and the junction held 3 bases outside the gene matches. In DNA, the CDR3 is TGCGCCAGCAGCGCCGGGACAGTGAACACTGAAGCTTTCTTT. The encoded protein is CASSAGTVNTEAFF.

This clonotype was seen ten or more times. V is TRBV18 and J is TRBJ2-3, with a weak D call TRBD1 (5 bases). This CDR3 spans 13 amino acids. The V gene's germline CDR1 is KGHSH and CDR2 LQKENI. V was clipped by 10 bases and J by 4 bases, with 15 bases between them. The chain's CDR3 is CATTHQGPDTQYF. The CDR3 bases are TGTGCCACTACTCACCAGGGCCCAGATACGCAGTATTTT. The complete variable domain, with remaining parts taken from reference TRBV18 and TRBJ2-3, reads NAGVMQNPRHLVRRRGQEARLRCSPMKGHSHVYWYRQLPEEGLKFMVYLQKENIIDESGMPKERFSAEFPKEGPSILRIQQVVRGDSAAYFCATTHQGPDTQYFGPGTRLTVL.

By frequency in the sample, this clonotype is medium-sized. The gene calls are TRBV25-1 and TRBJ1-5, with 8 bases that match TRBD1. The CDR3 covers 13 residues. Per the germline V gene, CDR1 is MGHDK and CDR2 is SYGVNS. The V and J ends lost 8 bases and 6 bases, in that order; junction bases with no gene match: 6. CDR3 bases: TGTGCCAGCGTCGGACAGGGTGGTCAGCCCCAGCATTTT. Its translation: CASVGQGGQPQHF.

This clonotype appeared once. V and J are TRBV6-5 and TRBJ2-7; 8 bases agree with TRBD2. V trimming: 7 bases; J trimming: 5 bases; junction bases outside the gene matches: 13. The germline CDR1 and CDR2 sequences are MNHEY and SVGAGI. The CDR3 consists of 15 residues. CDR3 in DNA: TGTGCCAGCACCGCGAGGGCGTCGGGAGGGAACGAGCAGTACTTC. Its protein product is CASTARASGGNEQYF.

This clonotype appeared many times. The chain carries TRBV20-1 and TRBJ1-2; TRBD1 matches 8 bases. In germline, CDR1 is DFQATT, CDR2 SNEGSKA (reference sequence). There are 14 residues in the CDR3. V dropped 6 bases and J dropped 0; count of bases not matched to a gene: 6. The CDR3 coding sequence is TGCAGTGCGCCCGGGACAGGCGCTAACTATGGCTACACCTTC. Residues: CSAPGTGANYGYTF.

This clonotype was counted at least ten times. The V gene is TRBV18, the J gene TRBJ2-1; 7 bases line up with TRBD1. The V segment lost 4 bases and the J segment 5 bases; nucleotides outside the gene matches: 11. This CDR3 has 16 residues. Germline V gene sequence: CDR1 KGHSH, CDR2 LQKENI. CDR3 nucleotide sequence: TGTGCCAGCTCACTAAGTTCCCGGGACAGTAACAATGAGCAGTTCTTC. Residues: CASSLSSRDSNNEQFF.

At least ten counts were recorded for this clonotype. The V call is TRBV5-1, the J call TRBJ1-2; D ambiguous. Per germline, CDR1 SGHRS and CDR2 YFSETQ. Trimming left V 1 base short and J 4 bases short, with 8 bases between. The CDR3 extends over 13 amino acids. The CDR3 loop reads CASSLREPYGYTF. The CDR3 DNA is TGCGCCAGCAGCTTGCGGGAGCCCTATGGCTACACCTTC. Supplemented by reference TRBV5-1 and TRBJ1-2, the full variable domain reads KAGVTQTPRYLIKTRGQQVTLSCSPISGHRSVSWYQQTPGQGLQFLFEYFSETQRNKGNFPGRFSGRQFSNSRSEMNVSTLELGDSALYLCASSLREPYGYTFGSGTRLTVV.

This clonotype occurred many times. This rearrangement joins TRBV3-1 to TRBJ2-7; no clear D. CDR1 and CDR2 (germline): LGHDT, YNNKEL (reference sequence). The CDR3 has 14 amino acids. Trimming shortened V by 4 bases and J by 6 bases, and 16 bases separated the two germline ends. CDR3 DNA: TGTGCCAGCAGCCCGACACCTCTTATGGGCGAGCAGTACTTC. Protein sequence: CASSPTPLMGEQYF.

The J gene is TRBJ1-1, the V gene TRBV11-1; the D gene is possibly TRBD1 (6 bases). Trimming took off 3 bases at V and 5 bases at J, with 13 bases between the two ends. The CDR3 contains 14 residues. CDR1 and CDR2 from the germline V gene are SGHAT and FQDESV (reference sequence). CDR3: CASSFSRGETEAFF. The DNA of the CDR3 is TGTGCCAGCAGCTTTTCCAGGGGAGAGACTGAAGCTTTCTTT.

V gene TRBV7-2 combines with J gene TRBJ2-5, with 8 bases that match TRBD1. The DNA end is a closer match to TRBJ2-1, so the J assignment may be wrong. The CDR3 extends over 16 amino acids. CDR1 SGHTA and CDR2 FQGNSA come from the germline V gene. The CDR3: CASSWGQASSYNEQFF. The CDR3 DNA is TGTGCCAGCAGCTGGGGACAGGCGTCCTCCTACAATGAGCAGTTCTTC.

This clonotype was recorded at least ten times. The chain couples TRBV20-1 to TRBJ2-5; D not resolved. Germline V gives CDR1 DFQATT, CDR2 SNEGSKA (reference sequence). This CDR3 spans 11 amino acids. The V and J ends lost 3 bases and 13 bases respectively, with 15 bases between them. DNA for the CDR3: TGCAGTGCTAGCCCCGACCTAACGGGGTACTTC. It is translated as CSASPDLTGYF.

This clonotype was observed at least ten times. The CDR3 sequence is CASRPVASNYGYTF. The CDR3 DNA reads TGTGCCAGTAGACCCGTGGCTTCTAACTATGGCTACACCTTC. The rearrangement links TRBV19 to TRBJ1-2, with D unclear. V lost 6 bases, J lost 0 bases, and 11 bases lay in between. Germline CDR1 LNHDA, CDR2 SQIVND (reference sequence). This CDR3 comprises 14 residues.